The next 3 T cell receptor beta chains were all read from a single sample in a study of T-cell reconstitution after alpha-beta-depleted transplantation in children. TCRbeta library preparation incorporated unique molecular identifiers. One entry per CDR3 protein results from TCRdb running MiXCR on the PCR reads. Among 500,000 or so distinct CDR3 sequences listed, 11% were seen once. Sequenced here: PBMCs, mostly from graft donor cells, sampled 180 days after TCRalphabeta/CD19-depleted stem cell transplant. The receptors originated from a female patient under 10 years old who had a stem cell transplant for aplastic anemia, so the T cells may come from the graft donor.

This clonotype was recorded at least ten times. The chain combines TRBV6-5 with TRBJ2-7, with a possible D match to TRBD2 (5 bases). Germline CDR1 reads MNHEY; CDR2 reads SVGAGI. The V gene lost 6 bases and the J gene lost 1 base, with 13 bases spanning the gap. The CDR3 contains 14 residues. CDR3 sequence: CASSYVGLSYEQYF. The CDR3 bases are TGTGCCAGCAGCTACGTTGGACTTTCCTACGAGCAGTACTTC.

In its sample, this clonotype was seen a few times. The chain is built from TRBV25-1 and TRBJ2-1; D unresolved. The V end lost 4 bases, the J end lost 10 bases, and 14 bases lay between the germline ends. CDR3 length: 13 amino acids. The germline V gene encodes CDR1 MGHDK and CDR2 SYGVNS. The CDR3 sequence: CASSVGPAMEQFF. The CDR3 coding sequence is TGTGCCAGCAGTGTCGGACCGGCAATGGAGCAGTTCTTC.

The V gene is TRBV29-1, the J gene TRBJ1-5; TRBD1 agrees at 8 bases. J lost 2 bases, V lost 7 bases, and 10 bases had no gene match. This CDR3 has 15 amino acids. The germline gives CDR1 SQVTM, CDR2 ANQGSEA. DNA for the CDR3: TGCAGCGCTGTACATCAGGGGGCTGGCAATCAGCCCCAGCATTTT. Translated, it gives CSAVHQGAGNQPQHF.